This T cell receptor beta chain emerged from a study of blood T cell repertoires in COVID-19. Study overall: From the United States, Italy and Spain came samples of acute and convalescent COVID-19.

The V and J ends lost 2 bases and 2 bases respectively, with 10 bases between them. This CDR3 is built from 14 residues. Germline V gene data show CDR1 as MNHEY and CDR2 as SMNVEV (reference sequence). The Seattle site enrolled patients during active infection and followed them longitudinally. Only in-frame clones appear in the TCRdb table, and some are missing; sequencing was by immunoSEQ multiplex PCR. The sample contains about 140,000 clones, less than 90% of which appear only once. The sample comprised peripheral blood. The clonotype comes from a human donor with COVID-19, enrolled during active disease. The donor label of this sample is uncertain. V gene TRBV27 combines with J gene TRBJ2-7, with TRBD1 as a possible D gene (5 bases). The CDR3 loop reads CASSLQGEAYEQYF. CDR3 nucleotide sequence: TGTGCCAGCAGTTTACAAGGGGAAGCCTACGAGCAGTACTTC.